The rows below give T cell receptor beta chains drawn from one sample of a study of shared clonotypes between healthy human individuals. Assay: immunoSEQ multiplex PCR; the TCRdb copy retains only in-frame clones and omits some. The sample lists hundreds of thousands of clones; around 73% were seen once. Sequencing was carried out using memory CD4+ T cells sorted from blood. These receptors came from a woman aged 30 to 39 in good health. The CDR3 runs from the conserved cysteine through the conserved F or W. D genes are given only for firm matches. Size is omitted from some rows. Given values are once, few, many or a class for expanded clones.

d_call	clone_size	v_call	j_call	cdr3_aa	cdr3_nt
NA	NA	TRBV5-1	TRBJ2-3	CASSVVDRDTQYF	TGCGCCAGCAGCGTAGTGGATAGGGATACGCAGTATTTT
NA	NA	TRBV10-3	TRBJ1-4	CAISDPTAGFGEKLFF	TGTGCCATCAGTGACCCTACTGCGGGGTTTGGTGAAAAACTGTTTTTT
NA	once	TRBV7-8	TRBJ2-1	CASTLSQAGYNEQFF	TGTGCCAGCACCCTCAGTCAAGCCGGCTACAATGAGCAGTTCTTC
NA	NA	TRBV2	TRBJ1-5	CASRRDAGGNQPQHF	TGTGCCAGCAGAAGGGACGCAGGGGGCAATCAGCCCCAGCATTTT
NA	NA	TRBV7-9	TRBJ2-7	CASSGKRDTKTYEQYF	TGTGCCAGCAGCGGTAAACGGGACACCAAAACCTACGAGCAGTACTTC
NA	once	TRBV7-9	TRBJ2-1	CASRTGSYNEQFF	TGTGCCAGCAGAACCGGGAGCTACAATGAGCAGTTCTTC
TRBD2	NA	TRBV28	TRBJ2-7	CASSLLPSGSGEQYF	TGTGCCAGCAGTTTACTGCCTAGCGGGAGTGGCGAGCAGTACTTC
NA	NA	TRBV28	TRBJ2-7	CASSSKSQVRGIWQYF	TGTGCCAGCAGTTCTAAATCTCAGGTTAGAGGGATTTGGCAGTACTTC
NA	NA	TRBV2	TRBJ1-1	CASSEWTGMNTEAFF	TGTGCCAGCAGTGAATGGACGGGTATGAACACTGAAGCTTTCTTT
NA	NA	TRBV18	TRBJ2-2	CASSPPNTGELFF	TGTGCCAGCTCACCACCAAACACCGGGGAGCTGTTTTTT
TRBD2	NA	TRBV4-1	TRBJ2-3	CASSQGPTSGGTDTQYF	TGCGCCAGCAGCCAAGGTCCCACTAGCGGGGGTACAGATACGCAGTATTTT
TRBD1	NA	TRBV2	TRBJ2-5	CASSEEGTGLRETQYF	TGTGCCAGCAGTGAGGAGGGGACAGGGCTCAGGGAGACCCAGTACTTC
NA	NA	TRBV13	TRBJ2-3	CASSSRTGRDTQYF	TGTGCCAGCAGCTCCCGGACTGGGAGAGATACGCAGTATTTT
NA	NA	TRBV7-9	TRBJ1-2	CASSLAVVTDRPNYGYTF	TGTGCCAGCAGCTTAGCAGTTGTAACCGATAGACCTAACTATGGCTACACCTTC
NA	NA	TRBV11-2	TRBJ2-5	CASSPSPSGGETQYF	TGTGCCAGCAGCCCCTCCCCTTCGGGGGGCGAGACCCAGTACTTC
TRBD2	many	TRBV27	TRBJ2-7	CASQGSGKYEQYF	TGTGCCAGCCAGGGTAGCGGGAAGTACGAGCAGTACTTC
NA	NA	TRBV10-2	TRBJ2-1	CASSQRDNEQFF	TGCGCCAGCAGTCAGCGGGACAATGAGCAGTTCTTC
NA	few	TRBV2	TRBJ2-1	CASTARTGRDNEQFF	TGTGCCAGCACCGCTAGGACAGGGAGGGACAATGAGCAGTTCTTC
TRBD2	few	TRBV27	TRBJ2-7	CASSLERPSGRANEQYF	TGTGCCAGCAGTTTGGAACGTCCTAGCGGGAGGGCAAACGAGCAGTACTTC
TRBD2	many	TRBV5-1	TRBJ2-3	CASSGGSPRTDTQYF	TGCGCCAGCAGCGGCGGGAGTCCCCGCACAGATACGCAGTATTTT
NA	NA	TRBV29-1	TRBJ1-1	CSVTGTLNTEAFF	TGCAGCGTAACGGGCACTTTGAACACTGAAGCTTTCTTT
TRBD1	few	TRBV19	TRBJ1-2	CASSITLPQGAPALGGYTF	TGTGCCAGTAGTATAACCCTCCCCCAGGGGGCTCCCGCTCTGGGGGGCTACACCTTC
NA	NA	TRBV2	TRBJ2-7	CASSTAHEQYF	TGTGCCAGCAGTACAGCACACGAGCAGTACTTC
TRBD1	NA	TRBV5-1	TRBJ2-1	CASATGPEAYNEQFF	TGCGCCAGCGCGACAGGGCCGGAAGCCTACAATGAGCAGTTCTTC
TRBD1	NA	TRBV14	TRBJ2-5	CASSFRQGVQETQYF	TGTGCCAGCAGCTTTAGACAGGGGGTACAAGAGACCCAGTACTTC
NA	once	TRBV5-1	TRBJ1-1	CASSLGRTQMNTEAFF	TGCGCCAGCAGCTTGGGACGGACTCAGATGAACACTGAAGCTTTCTTT
NA	NA	TRBV28	TRBJ1-5	CASSTRRGGPNQPQHF	TGTGCCAGCAGCACCCGGCGGGGTGGCCCCAATCAGCCCCAGCATTTT
TRBD1	NA	TRBV6-4	TRBJ2-3	CASRQGAESEGDTQYF	TGTGCCAGCAGGCAGGGGGCGGAGTCAGAGGGTGATACGCAGTATTTT
TRBD2	NA	TRBV4-1	TRBJ2-4	CASSQEIAGGPKKNIQYF	TGCGCCAGCAGCCAGGAAATAGCGGGAGGGCCGAAGAAAAACATTCAGTACTTC
TRBD2	NA	TRBV4-2	TRBJ2-2	CASSQGGHSGRAPGELFF	TGTGCCAGCAGCCAGGGGGGACATAGCGGGAGGGCCCCCGGGGAGCTGTTTTTT
TRBD1	NA	TRBV5-6	TRBJ1-1	CASSLFGGTDKMNTEAFF	TGTGCCAGCAGCCTATTTGGCGGGACAGATAAAATGAACACTGAAGCTTTCTTT
TRBD2	NA	TRBV7-8	TRBJ2-1	CASSPRTSGYNEQFF	TGTGCCAGCAGCCCGCGGACTAGCGGTTACAATGAGCAGTTCTTC
NA	NA	TRBV28	TRBJ2-2	CASRETGVGGGELFF	TGTGCCAGCAGAGAAACGGGAGTAGGTGGCGGGGAGCTGTTTTTT
TRBD1	NA	TRBV4-1	TRBJ2-7	CASSQVHGTGLYEQYF	TGCGCCAGCAGCCAAGTTCACGGGACAGGGCTCTACGAGCAGTACTTC
TRBD2	NA	TRBV4-1	TRBJ2-7	CASSRTGTSAYEQYF	TGCGCCAGCAGCCGAACCGGGACTAGCGCCTACGAGCAGTACTTC
TRBD1	NA	TRBV11-2	TRBJ2-7	CASRGQGFSYEQYF	TGTGCCAGCAGAGGACAGGGTTTCTCCTACGAGCAGTACTTC
TRBD1	many	TRBV5-1	TRBJ2-3	CASSYGQGATDTQYF	TGCGCCAGCAGTTACGGACAGGGGGCCACAGATACGCAGTATTTT
TRBD2	NA	TRBV6-4	TRBJ2-1	CASSDSSQRDLNEQFF	TGTGCCAGCAGTGACTCGAGTCAGCGGGACCTCAATGAGCAGTTCTTC
TRBD2	few	TRBV25-1	TRBJ2-7	CASRGTSGTYEQYF	TGTGCCAGCAGAGGGACTAGCGGGACCTACGAGCAGTACTTC
NA	few	TRBV7-2	TRBJ2-7	CASSRYSEQYF	TGTGCCAGCAGCCGTTACAGCGAGCAGTACTTC
NA	NA	TRBV7-2	TRBJ2-3	CASIASLGTSTDTQYF	TGTGCCAGCATCGCGAGTTTGGGCACCAGCACAGATACGCAGTATTTT
TRBD1	NA	TRBV27	TRBJ1-2	CASGTGFYGYTF	TGTGCCAGTGGGACAGGTTTCTATGGCTACACCTTC
NA	NA	TRBV11-1	TRBJ2-3	CASSLGPGTDTQYF	TGTGCCAGCAGCCTGGGACCTGGCACAGATACGCAGTATTTT
NA	NA	TRBV6-1	TRBJ2-1	CASSLATYNEQFF	TGTGCCAGCAGTCTAGCGACCTACAATGAGCAGTTCTTC